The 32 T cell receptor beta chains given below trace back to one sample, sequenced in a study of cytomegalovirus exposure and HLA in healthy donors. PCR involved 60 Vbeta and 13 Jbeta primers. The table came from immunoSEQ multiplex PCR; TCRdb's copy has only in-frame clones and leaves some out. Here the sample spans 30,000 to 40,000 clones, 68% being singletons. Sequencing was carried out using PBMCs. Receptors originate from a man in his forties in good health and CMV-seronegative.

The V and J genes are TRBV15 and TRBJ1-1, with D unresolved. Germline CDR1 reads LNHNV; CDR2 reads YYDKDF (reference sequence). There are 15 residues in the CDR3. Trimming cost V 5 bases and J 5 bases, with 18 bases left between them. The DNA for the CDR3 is TGTGCCACCAGCTTCGAAGGGTCAGGAGGGACTGAAGCTTTCTTT. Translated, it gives CATSFEGSGGTEAFF.

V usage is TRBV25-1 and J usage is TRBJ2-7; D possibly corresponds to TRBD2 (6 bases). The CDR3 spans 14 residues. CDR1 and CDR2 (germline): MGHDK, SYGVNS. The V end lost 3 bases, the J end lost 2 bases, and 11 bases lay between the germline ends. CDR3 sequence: CASSEGGKAYEQYF. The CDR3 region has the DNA TGTGCCAGCAGTGAGGGGGGAAAGGCCTACGAGCAGTACTTC.

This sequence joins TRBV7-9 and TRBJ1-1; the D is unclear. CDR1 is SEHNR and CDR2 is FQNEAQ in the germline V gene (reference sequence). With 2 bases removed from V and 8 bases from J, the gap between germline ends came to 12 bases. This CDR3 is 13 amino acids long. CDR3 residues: CASSLFRSPEAFF. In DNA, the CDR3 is TGTGCCAGCAGCTTATTTCGTTCTCCCGAAGCTTTCTTT.

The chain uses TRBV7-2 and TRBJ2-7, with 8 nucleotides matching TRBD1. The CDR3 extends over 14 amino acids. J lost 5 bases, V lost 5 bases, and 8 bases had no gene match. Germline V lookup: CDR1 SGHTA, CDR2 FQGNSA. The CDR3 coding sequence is TGTGCCAGCAGCATCGACAGGGGAGTCAACGAGCAGTACTTC. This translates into CASSIDRGVNEQYF.

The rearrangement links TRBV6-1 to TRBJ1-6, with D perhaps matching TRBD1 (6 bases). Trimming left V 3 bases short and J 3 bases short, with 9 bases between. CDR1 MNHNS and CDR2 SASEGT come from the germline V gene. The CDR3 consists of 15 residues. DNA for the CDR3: TGTGCCAGCAGTGAGACAGGCCTCTATAATTCACCCCTCCACTTT. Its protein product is CASSETGLYNSPLHF.

CDR3 nucleotides: TGTGCCAGCAGCCCTAGCCGAGCGGGGGGCACAGATACGCAGTATTTT. It specifies CASSPSRAGGTDTQYF. The rearrangement uses TRBV5-4 and TRBJ2-3, with TRBD2 matching 8 bases. The CDR3 extends over 16 amino acids. V was pared by 4 bases and J by 1 base, with 8 bases of the junction left unmatched. Germline CDR1 is SGHNT and CDR2 is YYREEE (reference sequence).

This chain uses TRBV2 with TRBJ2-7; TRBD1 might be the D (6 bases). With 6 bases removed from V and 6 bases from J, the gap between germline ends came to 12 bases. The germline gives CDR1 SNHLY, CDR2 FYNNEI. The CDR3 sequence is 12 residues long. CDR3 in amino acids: CASRNRVGEQYF. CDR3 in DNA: TGTGCCAGCAGGAACAGGGTTGGCGAGCAGTACTTC.

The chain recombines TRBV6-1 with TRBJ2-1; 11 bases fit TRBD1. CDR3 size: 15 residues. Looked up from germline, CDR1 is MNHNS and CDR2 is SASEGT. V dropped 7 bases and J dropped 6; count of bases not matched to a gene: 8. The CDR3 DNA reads TGTGCCAGCACCGACGGGGACAGGGGGACCAATGAGCAGTTCTTC. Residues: CASTDGDRGTNEQFF.

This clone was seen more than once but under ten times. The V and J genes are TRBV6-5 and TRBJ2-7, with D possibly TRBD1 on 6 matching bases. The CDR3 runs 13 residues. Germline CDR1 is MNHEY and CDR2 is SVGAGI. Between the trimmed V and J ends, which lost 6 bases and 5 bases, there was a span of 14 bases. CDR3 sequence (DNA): TGTGCCAGCAGGCAAGGACAGTCCCACGAGCAGTACTTC. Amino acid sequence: CASRQGQSHEQYF.

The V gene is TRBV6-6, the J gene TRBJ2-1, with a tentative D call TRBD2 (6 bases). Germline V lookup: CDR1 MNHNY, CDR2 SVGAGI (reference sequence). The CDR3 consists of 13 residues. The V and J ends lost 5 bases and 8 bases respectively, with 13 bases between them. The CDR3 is CASSGGSGYEQFF. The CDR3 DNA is TGTGCCAGCAGTGGCGGTAGCGGTTATGAGCAGTTCTTC.

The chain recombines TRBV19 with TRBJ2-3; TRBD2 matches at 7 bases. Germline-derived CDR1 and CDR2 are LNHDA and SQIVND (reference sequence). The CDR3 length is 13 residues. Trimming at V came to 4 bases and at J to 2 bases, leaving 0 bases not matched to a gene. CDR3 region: CASSRDYTDTQYF. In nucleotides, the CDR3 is TGTGCCAGTAGTAGGGACTACACAGATACGCAGTATTTT. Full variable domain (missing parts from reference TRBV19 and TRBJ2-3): DGGITQSPKYLFRKEGQNVTLSCEQNLNHDAMYWYRQDPGQGLRLIYYSQIVNDFQKGDIAEGYSVSREKKESFPLTVTSAQKNPTAFYLCASSRDYTDTQYFGPGTRLTVL.

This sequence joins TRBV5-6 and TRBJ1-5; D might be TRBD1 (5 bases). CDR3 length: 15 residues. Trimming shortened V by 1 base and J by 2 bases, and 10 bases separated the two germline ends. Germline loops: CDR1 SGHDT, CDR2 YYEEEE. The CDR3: CASSLSGRGNQPQHF. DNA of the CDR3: TGTGCCAGCAGCTTGTCGGGCAGGGGCAATCAGCCCCAGCATTTT.

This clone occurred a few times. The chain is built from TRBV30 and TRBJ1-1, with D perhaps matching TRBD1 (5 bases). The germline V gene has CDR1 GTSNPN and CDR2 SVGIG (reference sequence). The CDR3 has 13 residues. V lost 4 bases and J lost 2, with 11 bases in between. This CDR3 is CAWTLTVNTEAFF. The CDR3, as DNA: TGTGCCTGGACCTTGACAGTCAACACTGAAGCTTTCTTT. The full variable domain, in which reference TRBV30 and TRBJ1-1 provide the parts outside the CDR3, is SQTIHQWPATLVQPVGSPLSLECTVEGTSNPNLYWYRQAAGRGLQLLFYSVGIGQISSEVPQNLSASRPQDRQFILSSKKLLLSDSGFYLCAWTLTVNTEAFFGQGTRLTVV.

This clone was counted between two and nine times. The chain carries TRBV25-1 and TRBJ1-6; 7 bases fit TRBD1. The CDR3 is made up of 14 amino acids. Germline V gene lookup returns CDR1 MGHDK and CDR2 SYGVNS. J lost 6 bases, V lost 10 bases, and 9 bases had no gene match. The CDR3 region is CANQTGPLNSPLHF. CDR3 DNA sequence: TGTGCCAACCAGACAGGGCCCCTTAATTCACCCCTCCACTTT.

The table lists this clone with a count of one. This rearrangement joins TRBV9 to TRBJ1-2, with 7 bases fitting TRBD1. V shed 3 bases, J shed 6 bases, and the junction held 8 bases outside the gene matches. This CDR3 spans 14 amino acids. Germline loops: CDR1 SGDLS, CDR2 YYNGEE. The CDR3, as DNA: TGTGCCAGCAGCGCGCAACAGGGGATTAATGGCTACACCTTC. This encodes CASSAQQGINGYTF.

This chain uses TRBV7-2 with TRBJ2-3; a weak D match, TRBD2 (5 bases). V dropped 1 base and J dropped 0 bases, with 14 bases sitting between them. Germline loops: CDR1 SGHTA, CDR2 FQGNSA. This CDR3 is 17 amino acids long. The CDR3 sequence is CASSLVSSLTSTDTQYF. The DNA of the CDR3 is TGTGCCAGCAGCTTAGTCTCTAGCCTGACTAGCACAGATACGCAGTATTTT. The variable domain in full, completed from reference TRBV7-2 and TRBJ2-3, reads GAGVSQSPSNKVTEKGKDVELRCDPISGHTALYWYRQSLGQGLEFLIYFQGNSAPDKSGLPSDRFSAERTGGSVSTLTIQRTQQEDSAVYLCASSLVSSLTSTDTQYFGPGTRLTVL.

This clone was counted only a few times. Here the CDR3 DNA reads TGTGCCAGCAGCTTAGGCCGGGGAGAGCAGTACTTC. The encoded protein is CASSLGRGEQYF. The chain recombines TRBV13 with TRBJ2-7; TRBD2 is a possible D gene (5 bases). This CDR3 has 12 amino acids. V was shortened by 0 bases and J by 7 bases, with 7 bases between the two germline ends. Germline CDR1 reads PRHDT; CDR2 reads FYEKMQ (reference sequence).

CDR3 nucleotides: TGTGCCAGCAGTTACTCCTGGGACAGGGTCTATGGCTACACCTTC. This gives the protein CASSYSWDRVYGYTF. J is TRBJ1-2 and V is TRBV6-5; 9 bases agree with TRBD1. The trim removed 0 bases at V and 4 bases at J, leaving 3 bases unmatched. The germline V gene encodes CDR1 MNHEY and CDR2 SVGAGI. The CDR3 is 15 amino acids.

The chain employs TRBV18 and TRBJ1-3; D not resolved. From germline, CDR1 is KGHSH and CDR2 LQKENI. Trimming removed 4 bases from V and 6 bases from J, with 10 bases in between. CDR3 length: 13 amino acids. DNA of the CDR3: TGTGCCAGCTCACAGGGAGCCGCAAACACCATATATTTT. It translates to CASSQGAANTIYF.

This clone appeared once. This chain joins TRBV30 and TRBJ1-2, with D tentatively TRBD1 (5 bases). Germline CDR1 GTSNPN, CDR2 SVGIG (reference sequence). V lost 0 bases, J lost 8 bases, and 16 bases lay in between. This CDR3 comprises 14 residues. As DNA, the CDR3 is TGTGCCTGGAGTGTACCGGGCCAGGGCCGGGGCTACACCTTC. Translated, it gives CAWSVPGQGRGYTF.

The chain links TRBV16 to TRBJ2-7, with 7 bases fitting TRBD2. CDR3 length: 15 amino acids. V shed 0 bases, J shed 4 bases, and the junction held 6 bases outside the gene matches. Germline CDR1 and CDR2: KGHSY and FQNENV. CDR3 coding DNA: TGTGCCAGCAGCCAATCGTGGCGGGGGAGGTACGAGCAGTACTTC. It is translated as CASSQSWRGRYEQYF.

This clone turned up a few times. Written as DNA, the CDR3 is TGTGCCAGCAGTTACGAGACTAGCGGGGGGTACAATGAGCAGTTCTTC. Protein: CASSYETSGGYNEQFF. V is TRBV6-5 and J is TRBJ2-1; TRBD2 agrees at 13 bases. The V and J ends lost 2 bases and 4 bases, in that order; junction bases with no gene match: 2. The CDR3 length is 16 residues. CDR1 MNHEY and CDR2 SVGAGI come from the germline V gene.

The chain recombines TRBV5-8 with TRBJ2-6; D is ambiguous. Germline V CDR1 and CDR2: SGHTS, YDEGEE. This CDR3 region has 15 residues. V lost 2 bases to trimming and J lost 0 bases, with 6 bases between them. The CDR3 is CASSFSLSGANVLTF. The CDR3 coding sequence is TGTGCCAGCAGCTTTTCACTCTCTGGGGCCAACGTCCTGACTTTC.

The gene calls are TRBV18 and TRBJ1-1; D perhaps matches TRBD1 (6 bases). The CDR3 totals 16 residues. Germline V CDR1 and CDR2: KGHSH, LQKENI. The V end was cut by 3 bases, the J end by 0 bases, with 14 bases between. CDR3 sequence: CASSPRQDGMNTEAFF. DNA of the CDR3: TGTGCCAGCTCACCCCGACAGGACGGGATGAACACTGAAGCTTTCTTT.

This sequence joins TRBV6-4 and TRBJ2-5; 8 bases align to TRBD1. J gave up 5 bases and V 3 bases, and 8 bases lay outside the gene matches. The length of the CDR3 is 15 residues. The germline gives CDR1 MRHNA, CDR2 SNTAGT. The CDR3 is CASSEQSGGHETQYF. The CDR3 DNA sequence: TGTGCCAGCAGTGAACAGTCAGGGGGCCATGAGACCCAGTACTTC.

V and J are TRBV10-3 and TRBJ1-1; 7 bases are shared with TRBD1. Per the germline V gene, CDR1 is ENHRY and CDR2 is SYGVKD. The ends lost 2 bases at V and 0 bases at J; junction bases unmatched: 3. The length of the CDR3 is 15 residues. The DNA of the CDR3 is TGTGCCATCAGTGAGCCGGGACAGATGAACACTGAAGCTTTCTTT. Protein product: CAISEPGQMNTEAFF.

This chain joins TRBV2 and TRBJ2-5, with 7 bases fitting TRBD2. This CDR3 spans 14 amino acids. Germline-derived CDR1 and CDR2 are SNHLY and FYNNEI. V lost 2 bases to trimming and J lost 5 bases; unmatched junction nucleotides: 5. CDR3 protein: CASSEREGSETQYF. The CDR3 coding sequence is TGTGCCAGCAGTGAAAGGGAGGGGAGCGAGACCCAGTACTTC.

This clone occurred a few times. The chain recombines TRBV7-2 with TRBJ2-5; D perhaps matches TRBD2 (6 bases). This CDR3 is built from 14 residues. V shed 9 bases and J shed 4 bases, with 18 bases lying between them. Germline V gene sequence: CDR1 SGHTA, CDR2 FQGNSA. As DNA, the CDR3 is TGTGCCAGTCGGCGGGGCCGGATAGGAGAGACCCAGTACTTC. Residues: CASRRGRIGETQYF.

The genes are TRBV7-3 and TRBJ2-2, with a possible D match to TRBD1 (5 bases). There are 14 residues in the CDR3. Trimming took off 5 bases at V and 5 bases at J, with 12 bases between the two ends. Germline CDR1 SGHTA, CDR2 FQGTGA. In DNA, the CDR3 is TGTGCCAGCAGCATTTCGCAGGGAACCGGGGAGCTGTTTTTT. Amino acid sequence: CASSISQGTGELFF.

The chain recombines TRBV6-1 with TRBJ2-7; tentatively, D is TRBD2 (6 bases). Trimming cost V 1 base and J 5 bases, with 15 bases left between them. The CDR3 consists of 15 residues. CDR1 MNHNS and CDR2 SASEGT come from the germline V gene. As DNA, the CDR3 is TGTGCCAGCAGTGAAGGTGGGACGGGGGTTGACGAGCAGTACTTC. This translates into CASSEGGTGVDEQYF.

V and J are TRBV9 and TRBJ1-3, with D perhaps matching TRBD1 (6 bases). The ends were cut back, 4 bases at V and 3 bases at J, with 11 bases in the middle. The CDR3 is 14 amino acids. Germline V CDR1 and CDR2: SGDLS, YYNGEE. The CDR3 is CASSKQGYGNTIYF. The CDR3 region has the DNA TGTGCCAGCAGCAAACAGGGATATGGAAACACCATATATTTT.

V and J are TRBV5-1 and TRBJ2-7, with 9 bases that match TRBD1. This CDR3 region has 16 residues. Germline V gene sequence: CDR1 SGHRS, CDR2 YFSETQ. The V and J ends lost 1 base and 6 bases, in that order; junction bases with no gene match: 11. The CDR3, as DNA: TGCGCCAGCAGCTTGACAGGGGGCTCGGGTCTCGGCGAGCAGTACTTC. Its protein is CASSLTGGSGLGEQYF.